This T cell receptor beta chain was profiled in a study of T cells in localized non-small cell lung cancer. CDR3 length: 14 residues. Germline CDR1 LNHDA, CDR2 SQIVND (reference sequence). V lost 7 bases to trimming and J lost 2 bases; unmatched junction nucleotides: 6. Study-wide findings and caveats: Sequence data derive from only one tumor region, so heterogeneity remains possible.

Details on this clone: The antigen remains unidentified.

Measured with immunoSEQ multiplex PCR; TCRdb has only the in-frame clones, and not every one. Among tens of thousands of clones listed, 90% to 95% were seen once. The clonotype originates from a female donor older than 55 with stage I lung adenocarcinoma. This chain joins TRBV19 and TRBJ1-2; 8 nucleotides line up with TRBD1. Here the sequenced sample was peripheral blood, taken before any cancer treatment. The chain's CDR3 is CASNPTGVNYGYTF. The CDR3 nucleotides are TGTGCCAGTAACCCGACAGGGGTGAACTATGGCTACACCTTC.